These 10 T cell receptor beta chains were all obtained from the same sample, sequenced in a study of blood T cells in healthy people across ages. Then a second PCR, running roughly 6 to 11 cycles, was carried out with a sample-barcoded 5' primer and a J-beta primer mix. TCRdb re-called the 5' RACE reads with MiXCR, one entry per CDR3 protein. This sample has 700,000 to 850,000 distinct CDR3 sequences, with 36% found just once. Sequencing was performed on blood. Receptors originate from a man aged 18 to 29 in good health.

The chain carries TRBV27 and TRBJ2-7, with a possible D match to TRBD1 (6 bases). Germline lookup yields CDR1 MNHEY and CDR2 SMNVEV (reference sequence). V was trimmed by 2 bases and J by 4 bases, leaving 15 bases between them. CDR3 length equals 15 residues. The CDR3 nucleotides read TGTGCCAGCAGTTTAGCGGGCAGGGGCAGGTACGAGCAGTACTTC. It encodes CASSLAGRGRYEQYF.

With respect to this clonotype: A much larger clone is a single base away; this may be a read error. The rearrangement uses TRBV4-3 and TRBJ1-2, with a tentative D call TRBD1 (5 bases). Germline V gives CDR1 LGHNA, CDR2 YSLEER. The CDR3 is 14 amino acids. V shed 0 bases and J shed 7 bases, with 12 bases lying between them. The CDR3 here is CASSQDHSGGGYTF. CDR3 sequence (DNA): TGCGCCAGCAGCCAAGATCATTCCGGGGGTGGCTACACCTTC.

Notes on this clonotype: Just one base apart from a much larger clone, this may be a read error. The chain joins TRBV5-1 to TRBJ2-1; D perhaps matches TRBD2 (6 bases). Germline values: CDR1 SGHRS, CDR2 YFSETQ. V was trimmed by 4 bases and J by 1 base, leaving 18 bases between them. CDR3 length: 17 amino acids. As DNA, the CDR3 is TGCGCCAGCAGCCCTCGGCGGGGAGAAAGTTCCTACAATGAGCAGTTCTTC. It specifies CASSPRRGESSYNEQFF.

This clonotype was counted only a few times. The V gene is TRBV7-2, the J gene TRBJ2-1; tentatively, D is TRBD1 or TRBD2 (5 bases each). Per the germline V gene, CDR1 is SGHTA and CDR2 is FQGNSA. The CDR3 covers 15 residues. Trimming pared 5 bases from V and 12 bases from J, leaving 23 bases between. The CDR3 loop reads CASSTNPGTGTLQFF. DNA of the CDR3: TGTGCCAGCAGCACTAATCCGGGAACCGGGACGTTGCAGTTCTTC.

This sequence joins TRBV7-2 and TRBJ1-5, with 9 bases matching TRBD1. This CDR3 comprises 18 residues. J lost 0 bases, V lost 0 bases, and 6 bases had no gene match. In germline, CDR1 is SGHTA, CDR2 FQGNSA. For the CDR3, the DNA is TGTGCCAGCAGCTTAGCGAAGGGGACAGGGTATAGCAATCAGCCCCAGCATTTT. This sequence encodes CASSLAKGTGYSNQPQHF.

The rearrangement links TRBV6-6 to TRBJ1-3; D might be TRBD1 (5 bases). Germline CDR1 and CDR2: MNHNY and SVGAGI (reference sequence). This CDR3 is built from 15 residues. V was cut by 6 bases and J by 1 base, with 13 bases left in between. In nucleotides, the CDR3 is TGTGCCAGCAGCAGGGACGGCTTATCTGGAAACACCATATATTTT. Protein product: CASSRDGLSGNTIYF.

The gene calls are TRBV6-1 and TRBJ1-5, with D perhaps TRBD1 (5 bases). This CDR3 spans 14 amino acids. V was trimmed by 8 bases and J by 7 bases, leaving 18 bases between them. The germline V gene encodes CDR1 MNHNS and CDR2 SASEGT. The CDR3 bases are TGTGCCAGCTCGGGCAGGGTCAGGGACCAGCCCCAGCATTTT. This translates into CASSGRVRDQPQHF.

The V gene is TRBV20-1, the J gene TRBJ1-2; D possibly corresponds to TRBD1 (6 bases). With 0 bases removed from V and 0 bases from J, the gap between germline ends came to 14 bases. The CDR3 extends over 16 amino acids. The germline V gene has CDR1 DFQATT and CDR2 SNEGSKA (reference sequence). The CDR3 DNA reads as TGCAGTGCTAGAGATTCGACAGGAGCTGCTAACTATGGCTACACCTTC. This codes for CSARDSTGAANYGYTF.

The chain combines TRBV15 with TRBJ1-4, with TRBD1 matching 9 bases. Per germline, CDR1 LNHNV and CDR2 YYDKDF (reference sequence). The J segment lost 13 bases and the V segment lost 3 bases, leaving 24 bases of the junction unmatched. The length of the CDR3 is 19 residues. The CDR3 loop reads CATSSTGQGWSQMADGLFF. The CDR3, as DNA: TGTGCCACCAGCAGTACAGGACAGGGGTGGTCTCAAATGGCCGATGGACTGTTTTTT.

This clonotype showed up just a few times. The chain employs TRBV3-1 and TRBJ2-3; TRBD2 matches at 8 bases. V lost 0 bases, J lost 4 bases, and 3 bases stayed unmatched. Germline CDR1 is LGHDT and CDR2 is YNNKEL (reference sequence). This CDR3 has 15 amino acids. CDR3 bases: TGTGCCAGCAGCCAAGAACGGGGGGGCGCAGATACGCAGTATTTT. Its protein product is CASSQERGGADTQYF.